Described below is a single TCR beta chain sequence and its context. The CDR3 covers 16 residues. V dropped 2 bases and J dropped 3 bases, with 16 bases sitting between them. Germline V gene lookup returns CDR1 SGDLS and CDR2 YYNGEE. TCRdb's table, derived via immunoSEQ multiplex PCR, lists solely in-frame clones and lacks some. The table records some 110,000 clones, 76% of them present only once. These data originate in a study of blood T cell repertoires in COVID-19. The source material was peripheral blood. This receptor was identified in a man aged 80 or over with COVID-19, enrolled during active disease. V usage is TRBV9 and J usage is TRBJ2-3; tentatively, D is TRBD2 (6 bases). CDR3 amino acids: CASSVGVRGDTDTQYF. Written as DNA, the CDR3 is TGTGCCAGCAGCGTCGGGGTGCGGGGAGATACAGATACGCAGTATTTT.